One sample yielded the 8 T cell receptor beta chains listed below, sequenced in a study of T cell repertoires in cytomegalovirus infection. These receptors' targets are unknown. TCRdb re-called the reads with MiXCR, one entry per CDR3 protein. The sample yields over 250,000 distinct CDR3 sequences, roughly a fifth seen once. Sequencing used cultured PBMCs, obtained from culture after CMV antigen stimulation. These receptors all come from a human donor in good health (CMV status not recorded). Some clones in this sample may be carry-over from other donors' samples.

The chain employs TRBV4-3 and TRBJ2-1; D remains unclear. The germline V gene has CDR1 LGHNA and CDR2 YSLEER. The CDR3 totals 13 residues. The V and J ends lost 1 base and 6 bases respectively, with 7 bases between them. The CDR3 protein is CASSQGTSNEQFF. CDR3 DNA sequence: TGCGCCAGCAGCCAAGGGACGTCCAATGAGCAGTTCTTC.

This clonotype was seen more than once but under ten times. CDR3 in DNA: TGTGCCAGCAGGGCGCGCGGGAGCGGGGCCGGGGAGCTGTTTTTT. This sequence encodes CASRARGSGAGELFF. The chain recombines TRBV12-3 or TRBV12-4 with TRBJ2-2; TRBD2 matches 7 bases. Trimming removed 6 bases from V and 6 bases from J; junction bases left unmatched: 10. CDR3 length: 15 residues.

This clonotype has just a few counts. The V call is TRBV12-3 or TRBV12-4, the J call TRBJ1-4; D is undetermined. V was shortened by 3 bases and J by 12 bases, with 14 bases between the two germline ends. The CDR3 spans 13 residues. The CDR3: CASSLDQGWELFF. For the CDR3, the DNA is TGTGCCAGCAGTTTGGACCAAGGGTGGGAACTGTTTTTT.

The V gene is TRBV7-2, the J gene TRBJ2-3, with D tentatively TRBD2 (5 bases). V lost 0 bases and J 5 bases, leaving 6 bases between the germline ends. Germline V lookup: CDR1 SGHTA, CDR2 FQGNSA. The CDR3 is made up of 13 amino acids. CDR3 sequence reads: CASSLAREDTQYF. CDR3 DNA sequence: TGTGCCAGCAGCTTAGCTCGGGAAGATACGCAGTATTTT.

This clonotype was seen just once. The chain has TRBV20-1 and TRBJ2-7; D unclear. CDR1 and CDR2 from the germline V gene are DFQATT and SNEGSKA (reference sequence). The germline V and J ends were trimmed by 3 bases and 3 bases, with 9 bases remaining between them. CDR3 size: 12 residues. The CDR3 loop is CSASHPDYEQYF. CDR3 nucleotide sequence: TGCAGTGCTAGTCATCCAGACTACGAGCAGTACTTC.

This clonotype was observed at least ten times. The chain has TRBV7-8 and TRBJ2-7; D perhaps matches TRBD2 (6 bases). V was clipped by 5 bases and J by 4 bases, with 12 bases between them. Germline-derived CDR1 and CDR2 are SGHVS and FQNEAQ. There are 13 residues in the CDR3. The CDR3 reads CASSPGGAYEQYF. The DNA for the CDR3 is TGTGCCAGCAGCCCTGGAGGGGCTTACGAGCAGTACTTC.

This clonotype was counted many times. V and J are TRBV19 and TRBJ2-3; 8 positions agree with TRBD2. The CDR3 extends over 15 amino acids. The germline CDR1 and CDR2 sequences are LNHDA and SQIVND (reference sequence). Trimming cost V 6 bases and J 7 bases; bases outside gene matches: 12. The CDR3: CASRTSGGGPNTQYF. The CDR3 DNA is TGTGCCAGTAGGACAAGCGGGGGAGGGCCAAATACGCAGTATTTT.

In this sample, this clonotype turned up many times. The V and J genes are TRBV24-1 and TRBJ2-3, with a possible D match to TRBD2 (6 bases). The CDR3 is 13 residues long. V was clipped by 5 bases and J by 4 bases, with 9 bases between them. Germline values: CDR1 KGHDR, CDR2 SFDVKD. The CDR3 protein is CATSAGGPDTQYF. The CDR3 DNA reads TGTGCCACCAGTGCCGGGGGACCAGATACGCAGTATTTT.